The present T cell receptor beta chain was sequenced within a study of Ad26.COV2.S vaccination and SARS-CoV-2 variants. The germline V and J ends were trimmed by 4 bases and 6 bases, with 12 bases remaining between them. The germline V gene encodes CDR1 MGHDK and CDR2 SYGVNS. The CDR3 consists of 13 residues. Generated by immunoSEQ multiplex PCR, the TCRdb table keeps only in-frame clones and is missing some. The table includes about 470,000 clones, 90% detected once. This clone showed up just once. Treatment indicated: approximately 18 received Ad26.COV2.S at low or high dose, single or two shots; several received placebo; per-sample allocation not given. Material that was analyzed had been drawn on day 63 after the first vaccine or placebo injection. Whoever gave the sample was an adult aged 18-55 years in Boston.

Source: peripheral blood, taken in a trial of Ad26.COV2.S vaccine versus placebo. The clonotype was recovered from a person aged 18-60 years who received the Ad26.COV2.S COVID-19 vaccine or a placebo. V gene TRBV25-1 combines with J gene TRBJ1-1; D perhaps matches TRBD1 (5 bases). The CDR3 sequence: CASSGGTRAEAFF. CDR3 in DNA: TGTGCCAGCAGTGGGGGGACCCGAGCTGAAGCTTTCTTT.